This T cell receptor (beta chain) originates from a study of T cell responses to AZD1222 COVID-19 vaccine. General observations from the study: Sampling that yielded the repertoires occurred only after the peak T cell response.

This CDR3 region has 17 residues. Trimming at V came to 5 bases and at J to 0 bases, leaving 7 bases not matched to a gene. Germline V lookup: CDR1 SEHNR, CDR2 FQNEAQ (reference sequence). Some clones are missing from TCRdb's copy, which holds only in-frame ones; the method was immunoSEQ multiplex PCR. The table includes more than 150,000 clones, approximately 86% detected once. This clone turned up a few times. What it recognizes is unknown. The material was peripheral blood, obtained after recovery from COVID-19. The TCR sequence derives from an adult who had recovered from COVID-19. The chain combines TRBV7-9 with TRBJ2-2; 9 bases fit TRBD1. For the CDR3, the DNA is TGTGCCAGCAGCCCCTACGGACAGGGGTCGAACACCGGGGAGCTGTTTTTT. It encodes CASSPYGQGSNTGELFF.